The clone carrying this T cell receptor (beta chain) turned up a few times. Assay: immunoSEQ multiplex PCR; the TCRdb copy retains only in-frame clones and omits some. This table has about 120,000 clones, nearly 95% appearing once. This record comes from a study of control samples from healthy donors and cancer patients. The CDR3 runs 13 residues. Trimming removed 0 bases at V and 13 bases at J, with 11 bases between. The germline CDR1 and CDR2 sequences are SGHNT and YYREEE (reference sequence). Sequences were obtained from blood. This TCR derives from a young man in good health. The chain employs TRBV5-4 and TRBJ1-6; tentatively, D is TRBD1 (5 bases). This CDR3 reads CASSLGGGRPLHF. The CDR3 nucleotides read TGTGCCAGCAGCTTGGGTGGGGGAAGGCCCCTCCACTTT.